These T cell receptor beta chains were read from a single sample in a study of response to subunit inactivated influenza vaccine. MiXCR, run by TCRdb on the RT-PCR reads, gives a single entry per CDR3 protein. The data contain about 580,000 distinct CDR3 sequences, about 15% of them seen just once; the ten biggest clones take up 11%. This specimen was PBMCs from blood, taken 11 to 12 days after vaccination. The receptors stem from a man aged 50 to 60 who received an inactivated influenza vaccine. The conserved cysteine and the conserved F or W are not part of the CDR3 here. Size is stated for part of the rows, as once, few or many counts, or as a class when the clone is expanded.

J | V | size | CDR3
TRBJ2-3 | TRBV12-3/TRBV12-4 | few | ASSLVRLNRASTDTQY
TRBJ2-5 | TRBV20-1 | few | SARDAASAETQY
TRBJ2-1 | TRBV20-1 | few | SDLAGGYNEQF
TRBJ2-5 | TRBV5-1 | many | ASSLARLGRQETQY
TRBJ2-7 | TRBV24-1 | . | ATSDLREAKQY
TRBJ1-1 | TRBV13 | few | ASSLGIGLSTEAF
TRBJ2-1 | TRBV3-1 | many | ASSQSGNEQF
TRBJ2-1 | TRBV20-1 | few | SARVNNEQF
TRBJ2-3 | TRBV4-1 | few | ASKTHTSGGTDTQY
TRBJ1-5 | TRBV28 | few | ASGTASNQPQH
TRBJ1-3 | TRBV28 | many | ASITGGGSGNTIY
TRBJ1-1 | TRBV19 | . | ASSFQGLRITEAF
TRBJ1-1 | TRBV3-1 | few | ASSQDRTGGLTEAF
TRBJ1-5 | TRBV20-1 | few | SARDRGGRGQPQH
TRBJ2-7 | TRBV28 | . | ASSFGFMSEQY
TRBJ2-7 | TRBV6-2/TRBV6-3 | . | ASKTGQSTYEQY
TRBJ2-6 | TRBV19 | few | ASTRDRFSGANVLT
TRBJ2-7 | TRBV4-2 | . | ASSQLGTVSYEQY
TRBJ1-1 | TRBV5-1 | . | ASSLGDSLNTEAF
TRBJ2-7 | TRBV4-3 | few | ASSQDLRLAGTYEQY